A selection of T cell receptor beta chains follows, all from one sample in a study of blood T cells in healthy people across ages. TCRdb reprocessed the 5' RACE reads via MiXCR and lists one record per CDR3 protein. The table includes around 1,600,000 distinct CDR3 sequences, roughly 43% detected once. Sequencing was performed on blood. These receptors came from a young woman in good health. CDR3s include the opening cysteine and the closing phenylalanine or tryptophan. The D gene is left open where the match is weak. The listing skips clone size in some rows; elsewhere it reads once, few, many or a size class.

len	d_gene	abundance	v_gene	j_gene	CDR3aa	CDR3nt
17	.	.	TRBV12-3/TRBV12-4	TRBJ2-5	CASSSGRTTPAQETQYF	TGTGCCAGCAGTTCTGGCCGGACTACCCCGGCCCAAGAGACCCAGTACTTC
14	TRBD1	.	TRBV7-2	TRBJ2-1	CASTGDRGYNEQFF	TGTGCCAGCACCGGGGACAGGGGGTACAATGAGCAGTTCTTC
13	.	.	TRBV29-1	TRBJ2-7	CSVVTRFAYEQYF	TGCAGCGTTGTAACCCGCTTTGCCTACGAGCAGTACTTC
15	.	.	TRBV9	TRBJ1-2	CASSGGPDSKDGYTF	TGTGCCAGCAGCGGAGGGCCAGATTCCAAGGATGGCTACACCTTC
14	.	.	TRBV11-2	TRBJ2-7	CASSFVRGLYEQYF	TGTGCCAGCAGCTTCGTCAGGGGACTCTACGAGCAGTACTTC
15	TRBD2	.	TRBV7-9	TRBJ2-5	CASSFGTGGQETQYF	TGTGCCAGCAGCTTCGGGACGGGAGGACAAGAGACCCAGTACTTC
14	.	.	TRBV20-1	TRBJ1-4	CSARDGQGSEKLFF	TGCAGTGCTAGAGATGGGCAGGGTAGTGAAAAACTGTTTTTT
13	.	.	TRBV12-3/TRBV12-4	TRBJ2-4	CASSVGWPNIQYF	TGTGCCAGCAGTGTAGGCTGGCCGAACATTCAGTACTTC
16	.	.	TRBV4-3	TRBJ2-3	CASSLTSGRSTDTQYF	TGCGCCAGCAGCCTGACTAGTGGGAGGAGCACAGATACGCAGTATTTT
17	TRBD2	.	TRBV13	TRBJ2-5	CASSFRTSGSLSETQYF	TGTGCCAGCAGCTTTAGGACTAGCGGGAGCCTTTCAGAGACCCAGTACTTC
13	TRBD1	.	TRBV28	TRBJ1-3	CASSHRGRDTIYF	TGTGCCAGCAGTCACAGGGGGCGCGACACCATATATTTT
14	.	.	TRBV6-6	TRBJ1-2	CASRTGSSDYGYTF	TGTGCCAGCAGGACAGGATCAAGCGACTATGGCTACACCTTC
16	.	.	TRBV7-8	TRBJ2-5	CASSFQAIKPQETQYF	TGTGCCAGCAGCTTCCAGGCCATCAAACCTCAAGAGACCCAGTACTTC
14	.	.	TRBV11-2	TRBJ2-1	CASSLGGLPFEQFF	TGTGCCAGCAGCTTAGGGGGATTGCCGTTTGAGCAGTTCTTC
13	.	.	TRBV12-3/TRBV12-4	TRBJ2-7	CASSQGIMGEQYF	TGTGCCAGCAGCCAGGGGATCATGGGCGAGCAGTACTTC
16	.	.	TRBV21-1	TRBJ2-5	CASSHKEWPIQETQYF	TGTGCCAGCAGCCACAAGGAGTGGCCTATCCAAGAGACCCAGTACTTC
15	.	.	TRBV20-1	TRBJ2-1	CSASPALSSYNEQFF	TGCAGTGCTAGCCCCGCCCTGAGCTCCTACAATGAGCAGTTCTTC
15	.	.	TRBV5-1	TRBJ1-1	CASSGFGTTNTEAFF	TGCGCCAGCAGCGGTTTCGGGACAACGAACACTGAAGCTTTCTTT
15	.	.	TRBV25-1	TRBJ1-2	CASLGTVKTNYGYTF	TGTGCCAGTCTGGGAACAGTGAAGACTAACTATGGCTACACCTTC
13	.	.	TRBV4-3	TRBJ2-1	CASRGADYNEQFF	TGCGCCTCAAGGGGGGCGGACTACAATGAGCAGTTCTTC
15	TRBD1	many	TRBV10-3	TRBJ2-4	CAISESRDRKNIQYF	TGTGCCATCAGTGAGTCGAGGGACAGAAAAAACATTCAGTACTTC
14	.	.	TRBV3-1	TRBJ2-5	CASSQDGRGNEQYF	TGTGCCAGCAGCCAAGATGGACGGGGGAATGAGCAGTACTTC
13	.	many	TRBV10-3	TRBJ2-1	CAISDGLYNEQFF	TGTGCCATCAGTGATGGGTTGTACAATGAGCAGTTCTTC
15	.	few	TRBV6-5	TRBJ1-5	CASSYSNRRNQPQHF	TGTGCCAGCAGTTACTCGAACAGGCGGAATCAGCCCCAGCATTTT
15	TRBD1	few	TRBV11-2	TRBJ1-2	CASSPFGQGNYGYTF	TGTGCCAGCAGCCCCTTTGGACAGGGAAACTATGGCTACACCTTC
14	.	.	TRBV29-1	TRBJ1-3	CSVAELIGGNTIYF	TGCAGCGTTGCTGAACTTATAGGTGGAAACACCATATATTTT
12	TRBD1	.	TRBV6-6	TRBJ1-2	CASSTGVKGYTF	TGTGCCAGCAGCACAGGGGTAAAGGGCTACACCTTC
15	TRBD2	once	TRBV5-5	TRBJ2-7	CASSSYPAGRNEQYF	TGTGCCAGCAGCTCCTACCCAGCGGGGAGAAATGAGCAGTACTTC
13	.	few	TRBV5-1	TRBJ2-5	CASSLWRKETQYF	TGCGCCAGCAGCTTGTGGAGGAAAGAGACCCAGTACTTC
13	.	few	TRBV27	TRBJ1-2	CASSFRSNYAYTF	TGTGCCAGCAGTTTCCGGAGTAACTATGCCTACACCTTC
19	TRBD2	.	TRBV7-9	TRBJ2-1	CASSSPTSGSDSSYNEQFF	TGTGCCAGCAGCTCGCCGACTAGCGGGAGTGACAGCTCCTACAATGAGCAGTTCTTC
15	TRBD2	.	TRBV29-1	TRBJ2-3	CSVGLAGSGTDTQYF	TGCAGCGTTGGACTAGCGGGATCCGGCACAGATACGCAGTATTTT
13	.	.	TRBV21-1	TRBJ1-5	CASNGQGEQPQHF	TGTGCCAGCAACGGACAGGGTGAGCAGCCCCAGCATTTT